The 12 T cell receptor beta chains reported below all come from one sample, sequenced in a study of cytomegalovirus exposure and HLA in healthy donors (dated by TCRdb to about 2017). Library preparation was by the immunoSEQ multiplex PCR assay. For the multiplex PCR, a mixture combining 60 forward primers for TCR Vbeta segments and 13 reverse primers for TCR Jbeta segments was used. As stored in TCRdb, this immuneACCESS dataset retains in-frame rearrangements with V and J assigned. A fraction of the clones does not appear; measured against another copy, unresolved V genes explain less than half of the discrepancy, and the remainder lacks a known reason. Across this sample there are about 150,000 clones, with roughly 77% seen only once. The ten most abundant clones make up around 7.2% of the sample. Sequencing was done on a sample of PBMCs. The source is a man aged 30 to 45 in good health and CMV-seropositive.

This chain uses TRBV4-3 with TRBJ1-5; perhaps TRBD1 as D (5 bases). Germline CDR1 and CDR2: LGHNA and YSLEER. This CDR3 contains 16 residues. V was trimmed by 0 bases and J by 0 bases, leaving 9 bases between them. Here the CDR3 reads CASSQESGGSNQPQHF. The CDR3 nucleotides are TGCGCCAGCAGCCAAGAATCCGGGGGTAGCAATCAGCCCCAGCATTTT.

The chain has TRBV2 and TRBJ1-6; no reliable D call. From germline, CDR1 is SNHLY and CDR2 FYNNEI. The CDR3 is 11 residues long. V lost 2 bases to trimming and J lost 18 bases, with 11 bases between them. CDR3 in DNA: TGTGCCAGCAGTGAATCACGGGTCTCCCACTTT. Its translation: CASSESRVSHF. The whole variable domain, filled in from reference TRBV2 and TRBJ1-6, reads EPEVTQTPSHQVTQMGQEVILRCVPISNHLYFYWYRQILGQKVEFLVSFYNNEISEKSEIFDDQFSVERPDGSNFTLKIRSTKLEDSAMYFCASSESRVSHFGNGTRLTVT.

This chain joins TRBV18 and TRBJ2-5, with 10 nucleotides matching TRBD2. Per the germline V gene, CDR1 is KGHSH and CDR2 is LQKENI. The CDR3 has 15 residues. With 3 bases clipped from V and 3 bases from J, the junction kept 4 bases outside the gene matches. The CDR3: CASSPRGLAKETQYF. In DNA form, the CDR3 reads TGTGCCAGCTCACCGAGGGGACTAGCGAAAGAGACCCAGTACTTC.

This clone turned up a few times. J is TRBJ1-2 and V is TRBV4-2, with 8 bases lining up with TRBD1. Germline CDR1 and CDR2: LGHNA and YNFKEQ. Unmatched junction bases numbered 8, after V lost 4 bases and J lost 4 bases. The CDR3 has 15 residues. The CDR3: CASSPEQGAGYGYTF. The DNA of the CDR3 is TGTGCCAGCAGCCCGGAGCAGGGGGCTGGCTATGGCTACACCTTC.

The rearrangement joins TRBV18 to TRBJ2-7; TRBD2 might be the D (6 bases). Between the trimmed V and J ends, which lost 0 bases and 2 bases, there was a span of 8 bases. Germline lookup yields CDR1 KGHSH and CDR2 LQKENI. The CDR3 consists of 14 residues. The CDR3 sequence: CASSPPGGAYEQYF. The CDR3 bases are TGTGCCAGCTCACCACCGGGCGGGGCCTACGAGCAGTACTTC.

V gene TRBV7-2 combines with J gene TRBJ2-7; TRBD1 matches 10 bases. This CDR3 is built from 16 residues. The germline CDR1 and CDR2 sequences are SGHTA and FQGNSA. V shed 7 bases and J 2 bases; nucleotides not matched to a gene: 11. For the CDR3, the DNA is TGTGCCAGCACCTCACCAGGGGACAGGGGAACCTACGAGCAGTACTTC. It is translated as CASTSPGDRGTYEQYF.

The CDR3 DNA follows: TGTGCCAGCAGCGTGGCACTAGAGTCTCGGGTTACCGGGGAGCTGTTTTTT. Its protein is CASSVALESRVTGELFF. The chain uses TRBV5-4 and TRBJ2-2; D may be TRBD2 (5 bases). Germline CDR1 SGHNT, CDR2 YYREEE (reference sequence). This CDR3 is built from 17 residues. Trimming removed 4 bases at V and 5 bases at J, with 21 bases between.

CDR3 in amino acids: CASSQDRGDSYGYTF. The CDR3 DNA follows: TGCGCCAGCAGCCAAGACAGGGGGGACAGCTATGGCTACACCTTC. V gene TRBV4-3 combines with J gene TRBJ1-2; 7 bases map to TRBD1. The CDR3 is 15 amino acids. V gave up 0 bases and J gave up 4 bases; unmatched junction bases: 5. Germline V gene sequence: CDR1 LGHNA, CDR2 YSLEER.

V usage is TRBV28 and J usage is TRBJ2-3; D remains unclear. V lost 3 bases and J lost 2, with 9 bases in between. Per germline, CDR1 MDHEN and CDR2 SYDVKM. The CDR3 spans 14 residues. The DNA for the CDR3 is TGTGCCAGCAGTTTCGCACAGTACACAGATACGCAGTATTTT. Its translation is CASSFAQYTDTQYF. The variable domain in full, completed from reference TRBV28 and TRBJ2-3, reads DVKVTQSSRYLVKRTGEKVFLECVQDMDHENMFWYRQDPGLGLRLIYFSYDVKMKEKGDIPEGYSVSREKKERFSLILESASTNQTSMYLCASSFAQYTDTQYFGPGTRLTVL.

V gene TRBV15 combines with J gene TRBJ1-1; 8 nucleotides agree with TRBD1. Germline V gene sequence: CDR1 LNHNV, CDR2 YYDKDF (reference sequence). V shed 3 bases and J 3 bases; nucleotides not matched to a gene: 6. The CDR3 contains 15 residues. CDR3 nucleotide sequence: TGTGCCACCAGCAGTCGGACAGGGTGGGACACTGAAGCTTTCTTT. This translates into CATSSRTGWDTEAFF.

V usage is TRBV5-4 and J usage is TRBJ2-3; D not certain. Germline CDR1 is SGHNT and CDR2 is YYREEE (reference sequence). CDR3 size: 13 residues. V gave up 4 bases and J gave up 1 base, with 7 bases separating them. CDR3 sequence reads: CASSPGGTDTQYF. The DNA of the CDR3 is TGTGCCAGCAGCCCCGGAGGCACAGATACGCAGTATTTT.

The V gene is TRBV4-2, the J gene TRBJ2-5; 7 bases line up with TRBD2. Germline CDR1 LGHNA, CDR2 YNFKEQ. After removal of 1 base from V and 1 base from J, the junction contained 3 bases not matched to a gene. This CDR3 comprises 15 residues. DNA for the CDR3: TGTGCCAGCAGCCAAGGCGGGAGTGCCCAAGAGACCCAGTACTTC. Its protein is CASSQGGSAQETQYF.